This record concerns one T cell receptor (beta chain) sequence. It lacks a known antigen. Per-nucleotide qualities are absent, and no much larger clonotype sits a single base away. V has 5 bases trimmed and J has 4 bases trimmed; junction bases matching no gene number 4. Including the terminal cysteine and phenylalanine, the CDR3 comprises 14 residues. Left in the record is the CDR3 DNA by itself, 42 bases read in frame from the first base. Based on the germline V gene, the CDR1 and CDR2 sequences are ENHRY and SYGVKD. This sample was included in a study of CD8 T cell repertoires and HIV-1 epitope variants (dated by TCRdb to about 2020). Regarding the study in general: T cells were stimulated in separate culture wells with each of twenty-five peptides representing autologous and known Gag and Nef epitope variants. T cells were enriched with the EasySep Human T Cell Enrichment Kit and co-cultured with equal numbers of autologous T cell-negative cells as antigen-presenting cells. For 10 days the cultures were kept in IMDM with gentamicin, and on days 3 and 7 half of the media was changed with IL-2, IL-7 and IL-15 added. A total of 83 T cell cultures were run, with each culture condition performed in triplicate except for one peptide, which was performed in duplicate. Among the control conditions were a peptide pool of CMV, EBV and flu, the Ebola AY9 epitope serving as a negative control, and a well with no peptide. Three Gag epitope families and Nef HW9 and YT9 were included among the tested epitopes. An aliquot of 1M T cells was saved as an uncultured baseline condition, separate from the approximately 80 T cell cultures. Results the study describes overall, beyond this receptor: The assay could identify only TCR beta chains and pointed to proliferation in response to antigen, not to T cell function or cytokine profile. Roughly 5 clonotypes recognized the Nef KF9 family and one clonotype recognized the HW9 family, while no responses to the TAALDMSHF plasma variant were seen. The study identified about nine antigen-specific TCR beta clonotypes, six or seven of which appeared to be cross-reactive for autologous or known escape epitope variants.

Sequencing of TCR beta CDR3 regions was done on the immunoSEQ platform at survey depth. The QIAamp DNA micro kit was used to extract genomic DNA from every cultured and uncultured CD8+ T cell population. Concerning the study's data processing: Samples with under 5,000 productive reads were excluded, and this exclusion removed about 7% of the 75 HIV peptide-stimulated cultures. A MANAFEST web app trimmed sequences to CDR3 and removed nonproductive sequences, CDR3s under 5 amino acids, and those not starting C or ending F/W. Clonotypes were classified as antigen-specific only if expansion was observed in at least 2 of 3 replicates versus the no-peptide control at FDR 0.01, only within one epitope family. Specific clonotypes also needed at least fivefold higher frequency than in wells stimulated with peptides from other epitope families. The table was pulled from immuneACCESS by TCRdb, which kept in-frame rearrangements only. Such tables lose some clones; where checked, under half of the loss comes from unresolved V genes, and the rest has no known cause. V, J and clone size were drawn from that table, and D and trimming were deduced from the DNA. The sample profile shows under 6,500 clones; roughly three fifths of them were found once. The top ten hold less than 40% of the sample.

The EasySep Human CD8+ T Cell Enrichment Kit was used on day 10 to isolate CD8+ T cells from every culture. Material for sequencing was cultured CD8+ T cells derived from PBMCs. Recombination connected TRBV10-3 to TRBJ2-3, with TRBD2 identical over 9 junction bases. The TCR sequence derives from a male donor with HIV. The DNA sequence is as follows: TGTGCCATCAGTAGCGGGAGGTTGTCAGATACGCAGTATTTT. Its protein reads: CAISSGRLSDTQYF.